The 20 T cell receptor beta chains listed next were all sequenced from one sample in a study of T-cell reconstitution after alpha-beta-depleted transplantation in children. Unique molecular identifiers were built into the TCRbeta library. TCRdb reprocessed the PCR reads with MiXCR, giving one entry per CDR3 protein. The sample shows 490,000 or so distinct CDR3 sequences, around an eighth of them seen only once. The specimen comprised PBMCs from the stem cell graft donor, sampled from the stem cell graft. All receptors come from a human donor who donated a stem cell graft to a child with combined immunodeficiency.

This clonotype was picked up a small number of times. This chain links TRBV7-2 with TRBJ2-7, with TRBD1 as a possible D gene (6 bases). The CDR3 covers 17 residues. The germline V gene has CDR1 SGHTA and CDR2 FQGNSA. Trimming left V 3 bases short and J 2 bases short, with 20 bases between. The CDR3 nucleotides are TGTGCCAGCAGCTTTATTCCATTTTACAGGGCAACCTACGAGCAGTACTTC. This gives the protein CASSFIPFYRATYEQYF.

A few counts support this clonotype. This sequence joins TRBV7-9 and TRBJ2-7; D unclear. Germline V gene data show CDR1 as SEHNR and CDR2 as FQNEAQ (reference sequence). The CDR3 runs 14 residues. With 4 bases removed from V and 2 bases from J, the gap between germline ends came to 12 bases. This CDR3 reads CASSSYTQPYEQYF. As DNA, the CDR3 is TGTGCCAGCAGCTCCTATACGCAGCCCTACGAGCAGTACTTC. Using reference TRBV7-9 and TRBJ2-7 for the parts outside the CDR3, the full variable domain is DTGVSQNPRHKITKRGQNVTFRCDPISEHNRLYWYRQTLGQGPEFLTYFQNEAQLEKSRLLSDRFSAERPKGSFSTLEIQRTEQGDSAMYLCASSSYTQPYEQYFGPGTRLTVT.

The chain employs TRBV29-1 and TRBJ2-3, with 7 nucleotides matching TRBD2. CDR1 SQVTM and CDR2 ANQGSEA come from the germline V gene. J was trimmed by 5 bases and V by 5 bases; bases with no gene match: 10. This CDR3 region has 14 residues. As DNA, the CDR3 is TGCAGCGTTCTTCATGCGGGAGTCGTAGATACGCAGTATTTT. It specifies CSVLHAGVVDTQYF.

The genes are TRBV3-1 and TRBJ2-7; 8 bases are a match to TRBD1. Germline assignment: CDR1 LGHDT and CDR2 YNNKEL (reference sequence). The V and J ends lost 0 bases and 4 bases, in that order; junction bases with no gene match: 11. This CDR3 contains 17 residues. CDR3 amino acids: CASSQDPWEQGAYEQYF. CDR3 sequence (DNA): TGTGCCAGCAGCCAAGATCCCTGGGAGCAGGGGGCTTACGAGCAGTACTTC.

This clonotype was recorded a few times. V usage is TRBV12-3 or TRBV12-4 and J usage is TRBJ2-1; D gene ambiguous. The CDR3 is made up of 13 amino acids. V lost 8 bases to trimming and J lost 3 bases, with 11 bases between them. The CDR3 reads CASHSWIYNEQFF. The DNA of the CDR3 is TGTGCCAGCCACTCGTGGATCTACAATGAGCAGTTCTTC.

The CDR3 protein is CASSLDQENTEAFF. CDR3 in DNA: TGTGCCAGCAGCTTAGACCAAGAAAACACTGAAGCTTTCTTT. J is TRBJ1-1 and V is TRBV7-9; no firm D call. The germline V and J ends were trimmed by 1 base and 2 bases, with 8 bases remaining between them. In germline, CDR1 is SEHNR, CDR2 FQNEAQ (reference sequence). This CDR3 is built from 14 residues.

Only a few counts were recorded for this clonotype. The chain has TRBV5-1 and TRBJ2-5, with D possibly TRBD1 on 7 matching bases. Trimming stripped 0 bases from V and 4 bases from J, with 16 bases between. Germline V gives CDR1 SGHRS, CDR2 YFSETQ. The CDR3 contains 16 residues. CDR3 DNA sequence: TGCGCCAGCAGCTTGGAACAGGGGAGGACGGGAGAGACCCAGTACTTC. Protein: CASSLEQGRTGETQYF.

The sample holds one count of this clonotype. This may arise from a read error, as a much more abundant clone is one base away. The chain couples TRBV24-1 to TRBJ1-5, with D perhaps matching TRBD1 (6 bases). The V and J ends lost 6 bases and 4 bases respectively, with 12 bases between them. CDR1 KGHDR and CDR2 SFDVKD come from the germline V gene. This CDR3 is 14 amino acids long. The CDR3 region has the DNA TGTGCCACCAGTTGCAGGGGCGAGAATCAGCCCCAGCATTTT. Protein product: CATSCRGENQPQHF.

This clonotype was seen at least ten times. The V and J genes are TRBV2 and TRBJ2-3, with unresolved D. V gave up 4 bases and J gave up 0 bases, with 8 bases separating them. The CDR3 sequence is 14 residues long. Germline V lookup: CDR1 SNHLY, CDR2 FYNNEI. The CDR3 protein is CASSVLKSTDTQYF. The CDR3 DNA sequence: TGTGCCAGCAGTGTCCTAAAGAGCACAGATACGCAGTATTTT.

This clonotype has a count of ten or more. This sequence joins TRBV7-2 and TRBJ2-7; no definite D call. CDR1 and CDR2 (germline): SGHTA, FQGNSA. The CDR3 consists of 15 residues. The V end was cut by 2 bases, the J end by 4 bases, with 15 bases between. CDR3 nucleotides: TGTGCCAGCAGCTTAACCCCGACCTTGGGGTACGAGCAGTACTTC. Translating gives CASSLTPTLGYEQYF.

This sequence joins TRBV6-5 and TRBJ2-5, with TRBD2 matching 10 bases. Germline CDR1 and CDR2: MNHEY and SVGAGI. There are 16 residues in the CDR3. Trimming took 0 bases from V and 7 from J; bases not matched to a gene: 8. CDR3 sequence reads: CASSYSTGLAMGTQYF. In DNA, the CDR3 is TGTGCCAGCAGTTACTCGACGGGACTAGCGATGGGGACCCAGTACTTC.

The chain couples TRBV9 to TRBJ2-7; possibly TRBD1 or TRBD2 for D (6 bases each). The CDR3 is made up of 14 amino acids. Deletions cut 0 bases from V and 6 bases from J, with 13 bases between. Germline CDR1 and CDR2: SGDLS and YYNGEE. CDR3 loop: CASSVEGGRSEQYF. DNA for the CDR3: TGTGCCAGCAGCGTAGAAGGGGGGCGTAGCGAGCAGTACTTC.

This clonotype was observed many times. The chain links TRBV12-3 or TRBV12-4 to TRBJ1-5; no definite D call. CDR3 size: 15 residues. V was pared by 1 base and J by 4 bases, with 11 bases between. The CDR3 loop reads CASSLVGVNNQPQHF. The CDR3 DNA is TGTGCCAGCAGTTTAGTAGGAGTCAATAATCAGCCCCAGCATTTT.

The sample holds a few counts of this clonotype. The V gene is TRBV20-1, the J gene TRBJ2-7; D unclear. This CDR3 spans 13 amino acids. V was clipped by 0 bases and J by 3 bases, with 9 bases between them. The germline V gene has CDR1 DFQATT and CDR2 SNEGSKA (reference sequence). The CDR3 loop reads CSARDAQHYEQYF. CDR3 nucleotide sequence: TGCAGTGCTAGAGATGCACAGCACTACGAGCAGTACTTC.

The sample holds a few counts of this clonotype. The V and J genes are TRBV20-1 and TRBJ2-1, with 10 bases that match TRBD2. V was pared by 3 bases and J by 4 bases, with 18 bases of the junction left unmatched. The germline CDR1 and CDR2 sequences are DFQATT and SNEGSKA (reference sequence). The CDR3 consists of 19 residues. The CDR3: CSASETQGLAGAPYNEQFF. The DNA for the CDR3 is TGCAGTGCTAGCGAAACTCAGGGGCTAGCGGGAGCCCCATACAATGAGCAGTTCTTC.

There are a few counts of this clonotype. The chain couples TRBV6-2 or TRBV6-3 to TRBJ2-1; 8 bases fit TRBD1. V lost 5 bases and J lost 6; bases outside the gene matches: 6. This CDR3 has 14 residues. Germline values: CDR1 MNHEY, CDR2 SVGEGT. The CDR3: CASSVRGLVNEQFF. The CDR3, as DNA: TGTGCCAGCAGTGTCAGGGGGCTTGTCAATGAGCAGTTCTTC.

This chain uses TRBV6-1 with TRBJ1-1; the D gene is possibly TRBD1 (5 bases). V lost 0 bases, J lost 3 bases, and 8 bases lay in between. In germline, CDR1 is MNHNS, CDR2 SASEGT. The CDR3 sequence is 14 residues long. The CDR3: CASSEALGDTEAFF. CDR3 sequence (DNA): TGTGCCAGCAGTGAAGCGCTGGGGGACACTGAAGCTTTCTTT.

The rearrangement joins TRBV4-3 to TRBJ2-5, with unresolved D. CDR1 is LGHNA, CDR2 YSLEER, per germline. V lost 4 bases to trimming and J lost 1 base, with 16 bases between them. The CDR3 is 16 amino acids. CDR3 loop: CASSPRMVNLQETQYF. As DNA, the CDR3 is TGCGCCAGCAGCCCCCGTATGGTGAACCTCCAAGAGACCCAGTACTTC.

This clonotype has at least ten counts. This chain uses TRBV5-1 with TRBJ1-1, with no clear D. Germline CDR1 reads SGHRS; CDR2 reads YFSETQ. This CDR3 comprises 13 residues. Trimming took off 4 bases at V and 3 bases at J, with 10 bases between the two ends. CDR3 in amino acids: CASSPDGYTEAFF. Here the CDR3 DNA reads TGCGCCAGCAGCCCAGATGGGTACACTGAAGCTTTCTTT. Full variable domain (outside the CDR3, taken from reference TRBV5-1 and TRBJ1-1): KAGVTQTPRYLIKTRGQQVTLSCSPISGHRSVSWYQQTPGQGLQFLFEYFSETQRNKGNFPGRFSGRQFSNSRSEMNVSTLELGDSALYLCASSPDGYTEAFFGQGTRLTVV.

The sample holds many counts of this clonotype. V usage is TRBV20-1 and J usage is TRBJ2-5; D may match TRBD1 or TRBD2 (5 bases each). Germline V CDR1 and CDR2: DFQATT, SNEGSKA (reference sequence). V gave up 5 bases and J gave up 4 bases, with 17 bases separating them. The CDR3 sequence is 14 residues long. For the CDR3, the DNA is TGCAGTGCTCGCTACAGGACGGGAATAGAGACCCAGTACTTC. This translates into CSARYRTGIETQYF.